This T cell receptor (beta chain) derives from a study of blood T cells in healthy people across ages (dated by TCRdb to about 2015). About the study as a whole: In model experiments, roughly one uniquely barcoded TCR beta cDNA molecule per two T cells was captured by template switching. To avoid experimental bias, donors of different ages were randomly spread across the sequencing lanes. Age-related changes in TCR beta repertoire diversity were measured in the study by deep sequencing normalized with unique cDNA molecular identifiers. Donors were grouped into four age groups: young (average approximately 16 years), middle-aged (under 40), aged (approximately 58) and long-lived (roughly 80). The study analyzed two additional independent replicas of 1 million unique cDNA reads from the same blood draw for two donors, one aged 18 to 30 and one aged 80 or older. Study-level results and caveats: Because profiling used bulk unsorted PBMCs, naive and antigen-experienced compartments could not be compared conclusively. Estimates of total diversity based on one million sequenced T cells were regarded as lower bounds and as underestimates. As age increased, observed TCR beta diversity per million T cells dropped in a roughly linear way, and a significant reduction was already evident by age about 40. Compared with the aged group, the long-lived group had more naive CD4+ T cells, fewer expanded clones and increased TCR diversity, suggesting age selection. Observed TCR beta diversity correlated strongly with the percentage of naive T cells measured by flow cytometry. Donor CMV infection status was unknown, potentially confounding age-related changes in expanded clonotypes.

The method was 5' RACE. Sequencing used an Illumina HiSeq 2500. A second PCR of 7 to 11 cycles was performed with a sample-barcoded 5' primer and a J-beta primer mix. A unique molecular identifier was introduced onto each TCR beta cDNA molecule by a template-switch 5' adaptor carrying 12 random nucleotides. Each sample yielded at least 2.5 million CDR3-containing paired-end reads. First-strand cDNA was synthesized from all RNA with the Mint cDNA synthesis kit, primed by a TRBC-specific oligonucleotide. After uracil-DNA glycosylase treatment, a first 18-cycle PCR used universal primers M1SS and BC2_uni_R on all cDNA. For the original study's pipeline: Each sample was normalized by randomly selecting 1 million high-quality reads, each carrying a distinct molecular identifier. Reads with shared molecular identifiers were discarded instead of being binned into consensus sequences. MiTCR, run with a Q25 quality threshold and the strictest error-elimination algorithm, handled CDR3 identification, clonotype clustering and error correction. Lower-bound total TCR beta diversity was estimated with a nonparametric unseen species model using Euler transformation. Using fastp at Q25 and MiXCR, TCRdb reprocessed the public reads and kept productive beta chains. One record per CDR3 amino acid sequence lists the most common genes and DNA. None of the V and J calls come from the authors' own analysis; TCRdb made them. Recorded for this sample are 1.5 million to 2 million distinct CDR3 sequences; about 49% of them occurred a single time. The ten largest account for more than 2% of the sample.

The cysteine opens and the phenylalanine closes a CDR3 of 15 amino acids. Just CDR3 DNA is preserved here, 45 bases in frame from base 1. Sequences DFQATT (CDR1) and SNEGSKA (CDR2) are obtained from the germline V gene (reference sequence). After removal of 2 bases from V and 2 bases from J, the junction retains 8 bases not matched to a gene. Concerning this clonotype itself: Its recognized antigen is unknown. One base away there is no much larger clone; base qualities are not given.

Systemically healthy Caucasian individuals from Russia, roughly 40 in total and aged about 6 to 95 years, were included as donors. Each donor gave roughly 9 milliliters of peripheral blood, drawn into EDTA-treated Vacutainer tubes. Ficoll-Paque density-gradient centrifugation was used to isolate PBMCs, with at least 6.5 million obtained per sample. Trizol reagent was used to extract total RNA from the PBMCs, yielding at least 5 micrograms per sample. For every donor, an aliquot of PBMCs went through flow cytometry to measure the percentages of naive CD45RAhigh/CD27high T cells. Sequences were obtained from blood. The rearranged segments are TRBV20-1 and TRBJ2-7, and TRBD1 matches 8 of the central bases. This TCR was sampled from a woman between 40 and 55 years old in good health. The CDR3 protein sequence reads: CSARFRTGTTYEQYF. The base sequence is TGCAGTGCTAGATTCAGGACAGGGACAACCTACGAGCAGTACTTC.